The rows below give T cell receptor beta chains drawn from one sample of a study of blood T cell repertoires in COVID-19. Produced via immunoSEQ multiplex PCR; TCRdb's table is partial and in-frame only. The table records about 53,000 clones, 80% to 90% of them present only once. Sequences were obtained from peripheral blood. These receptors originate from a man aged 50-59 years with acute or convalescent COVID-19. Each CDR3 is given with its conserved first and last residue. D genes are given only for firm matches. The size field is filled for only some rows; it gives once, few, many or a size class.

TRBD2	TRBV18	TRBJ2-5	NA	CASLGLAGSETQYF	TGTGCCAGTTTGGGACTAGCGGGATCAGAGACCCAGTACTTC
TRBD2	TRBV27	TRBJ2-7	NA	CASRRTSYDYEQYF	TGTGCCAGCAGACGGACTAGCTATGATTACGAGCAGTACTTC
NA	TRBV25-1	TRBJ1-6	NA	CASSGNNSPLHF	TGTGCCAGCAGTGGTAATAATTCACCCCTCCACTTT
NA	TRBV18	TRBJ1-5	NA	CASSPLGARDQPQHF	TGTGCCAGCTCACCACTAGGGGCTCGGGATCAGCCCCAGCATTTT
NA	TRBV6-5	TRBJ2-5	NA	CASSSGGTGPQETQYF	TGTGCCAGCAGTTCCGGAGGGACCGGGCCACAAGAGACCCAGTACTTC
TRBD1	TRBV2	TRBJ1-1	NA	CASRRDSGGTEAFF	TGTGCCAGCAGAAGGGACAGCGGGGGCACTGAAGCTTTCTTT
NA	TRBV21-1	TRBJ2-7	NA	CASSIKPGQRYYEQYF	TGTGCCAGCAGCATTAAACCGGGACAGCGGTACTACGAGCAGTACTTC
TRBD1	TRBV10-3	TRBJ2-7	once	CAINDPGQASYEQYF	TGTGCCATCAATGATCCGGGACAGGCCTCCTACGAGCAGTACTTC
NA	TRBV6-5	TRBJ2-1	NA	CASSYSAGFDNEQFF	TGTGCCAGCAGTTACTCAGCCGGGTTCGACAATGAGCAGTTCTTC
TRBD1	TRBV23-1	TRBJ1-2	NA	CARRTGRIYGYTF	TGCGCCCGGCGGACAGGGCGAATCTATGGCTACACCTTC
TRBD1	TRBV12-3/TRBV12-4	TRBJ1-5	NA	CASRQGVQPQHF	TGTGCCAGCAGGCAGGGGGTTCAGCCCCAGCATTTT
NA	TRBV20-1	TRBJ2-6	NA	CSAEGRGVLTF	TGCAGTGCCGAAGGGCGGGGCGTCCTGACTTTC
TRBD2	TRBV19	TRBJ2-3	NA	CASSYRTSGADTQYF	TGTGCCAGTAGTTATAGGACTAGCGGAGCAGATACGCAGTATTTT
NA	TRBV4-1	TRBJ2-1	NA	CASSQRNFEGDEQFF	TGCGCCAGCAGCCAAAGGAACTTTGAGGGAGATGAGCAGTTCTTC
NA	TRBV27	TRBJ2-1	NA	CASSIQYATGVGEQFF	TGTGCCAGCAGTATACAATACGCGACAGGCGTGGGTGAGCAGTTCTTC
TRBD1	TRBV19	TRBJ1-5	NA	CASMGTGVNQPQHF	TGTGCCAGTATGGGGACAGGGGTAAATCAGCCCCAGCATTTT
NA	TRBV11-3	TRBJ2-7	NA	CASSQSVVGGWSYEQYF	TGTGCCAGCAGCCAATCAGTCGTGGGAGGTTGGAGTTACGAGCAGTACTTC
TRBD1	TRBV6-5	TRBJ2-7	NA	CASSSGGPQSHEQYF	TGTGCCAGCTCCTCAGGGGGACCGCAGTCCCACGAGCAGTACTTC
TRBD1	TRBV27	TRBJ1-1	NA	CASSWGDRAAEAFF	TGTGCCAGCAGTTGGGGTGACAGGGCTGCTGAAGCTTTCTTT
TRBD1	TRBV6-5	TRBJ2-7	NA	CASSQTGGSYEQYF	TGTGCCAGCAGTCAGACAGGGGGTTCCTACGAGCAGTACTTC
TRBD2	TRBV7-9	TRBJ2-7	NA	CASSSRLAGPYEQYF	TGTGCCAGCAGCTCCCGGCTAGCGGGACCCTACGAGCAGTACTTC
NA	TRBV7-3	TRBJ2-2	NA	CASSQRTELNTGELFF	TGTGCCAGCAGCCAACGGACAGAGTTGAACACCGGGGAGCTGTTTTTT
NA	TRBV20-1	TRBJ1-1	NA	CSASSGNTEAFF	TGCAGTGCTAGTTCAGGGAACACTGAAGCTTTCTTT
NA	TRBV20-1	TRBJ2-1	once	CSASTGTQYNEQFF	TGCAGTGCTAGTACCGGGACACAGTACAATGAGCAGTTCTTC
TRBD1	TRBV2	TRBJ1-2	once	CASKRDRGSGYTF	TGTGCCAGCAAAAGAGACAGGGGCTCGGGCTACACCTTC
NA	TRBV6-5	TRBJ1-3	NA	CASHRDQNTIYF	TGTGCCAGCCACAGGGACCAAAACACCATATATTTT
TRBD2	TRBV24-1	TRBJ2-2	NA	CATSDPRGGRNTGELFF	TGTGCCACCAGTGACCCGCGAGGCGGGAGGAACACCGGGGAGCTGTTTTTT
TRBD1	TRBV5-5	TRBJ1-1	NA	CASSLSNRGTEAFF	TGTGCCAGCAGCTTGTCCAACAGGGGCACTGAAGCTTTCTTT
NA	TRBV4-2	TRBJ1-3	NA	CASSQEGGAGNTIYF	TGTGCCAGCAGCCAAGAGGGTGGAGCGGGAAACACCATATATTTT
TRBD2	TRBV2	TRBJ2-1	NA	CASSLAGRGFNEQFF	TGTGCCAGCAGTCTAGCGGGGCGCGGTTTTAATGAGCAGTTCTTC
TRBD2	TRBV24-1	TRBJ2-1	NA	CATSGTGGGAYNEQFF	TGTGCCACCAGTGGTACGGGCGGGGGGGCGTACAATGAGCAGTTCTTC
NA	TRBV7-7	TRBJ2-3	NA	CASSLDLQGSDTQYF	TGTGCTAGCAGCTTAGATCTCCAGGGATCGGATACGCAGTATTTT
TRBD1	TRBV6-5	TRBJ1-1	once	CASSRQGRAEAFF	TGTGCCAGCAGTCGACAGGGCCGGGCTGAAGCTTTCTTT
TRBD1	TRBV2	TRBJ1-1	NA	CASPNQGEGEAFF	TGTGCCAGCCCCAATCAGGGGGAAGGGGAAGCTTTCTTT
NA	TRBV11-3	TRBJ1-1	medium-sized	CASSQTIEAFF	TGTGCCAGCAGTCAAACAATCGAAGCTTTCTTT
NA	TRBV19	TRBJ2-7	once	CASSIGPDSYEQYF	TGTGCCAGTAGTATAGGGCCTGATTCCTACGAGCAGTACTTC
TRBD1	TRBV6-4	TRBJ1-5	NA	CASSDLTRDRELYSNQPQHF	TGTGCCAGCAGTGATTTAACTCGGGACAGGGAGCTATATAGCAATCAGCCCCAGCATTTT
NA	TRBV27	TRBJ2-1	NA	CASSFPGVDNEQFF	TGTGCCAGCAGTTTCCCGGGAGTCGACAATGAGCAGTTCTTC
NA	TRBV9	TRBJ2-3	NA	CASSVGNRPSTDTQYF	TGTGCCAGCAGCGTCGGGAACAGACCTAGCACAGATACGCAGTATTTT
TRBD1	TRBV29-1	TRBJ2-7	NA	CSGGTGSSYEQYF	TGCAGCGGTGGGACAGGCAGCTCCTACGAGCAGTACTTC
NA	TRBV7-8	TRBJ2-7	NA	CASSQRGSGSYEQYF	TGTGCCAGCAGCCAGAGAGGGTCGGGCTCCTACGAGCAGTACTTC
NA	TRBV28	TRBJ2-2	NA	CASSSGNTGELFF	TGTGCCAGCAGCTCGGGGAACACCGGGGAGCTGTTTTTT
TRBD2	TRBV18	TRBJ2-1	NA	CASSPIPGTSDNEQFF	TGTGCCAGCTCACCAATCCCCGGGACTAGCGACAATGAGCAGTTCTTC
TRBD1	TRBV18	TRBJ2-7	NA	CASSRSGGLEQYF	TGTGCCAGCTCAAGGTCAGGGGGCCTCGAGCAGTACTTC
NA	TRBV9	TRBJ2-1	NA	CASSVGLRGEDEQFF	TGTGCCAGCAGCGTAGGCCTTCGGGGAGAGGATGAGCAGTTCTTC
TRBD2	TRBV11-1	TRBJ2-7	NA	CASSSHPGLAGSEQYF	TGTGCCAGCAGTTCTCACCCGGGACTAGCGGGAAGCGAGCAGTACTTC
TRBD2	TRBV30	TRBJ2-2	NA	CAWRRAGANTGELFF	TGTGCCTGGAGACGGGCGGGAGCGAACACCGGGGAGCTGTTTTTT
TRBD2	TRBV7-9	TRBJ2-1	NA	CASSPATSGPYNEQFF	TGTGCCAGCAGCCCCGCGACTAGCGGGCCCTACAATGAGCAGTTCTTC
NA	TRBV2	TRBJ2-1	NA	CASSEGRLGTRQFF	TGTGCCAGCAGTGAAGGTCGACTGGGTACTAGGCAGTTCTTC
NA	TRBV6-6	TRBJ1-4	NA	CASTGVNEKLFF	TGTGCCAGCACGGGGGTTAATGAAAAACTGTTTTTT